This TCR beta chain came from a study of blood T cell repertoires in COVID-19. Measured with immunoSEQ multiplex PCR; TCRdb has only the in-frame clones, and not every one. The table includes some 120,000 clones, about 84% detected once. Trimming took off 6 bases at V and 2 bases at J, with 10 bases between the two ends. The CDR3 loop spans 13 amino acids. Germline lookup yields CDR1 SGHAT and CDR2 FQDESV (reference sequence). The chain joins TRBV11-1 to TRBJ2-5; possible D gene TRBD1, 5 bases. Sequenced material: peripheral blood. This clonotype was obtained from an older woman with acute or convalescent COVID-19. In nucleotides, the CDR3 is TGTGCCAGCAGTCCAGGGTCGCAAGAGACCCAGTACTTC. It encodes CASSPGSQETQYF. Together with reference TRBV11-1 and TRBJ2-5, the CDR3 gives the full variable domain: EAEVAQSPRYKITEKSQAVAFWCDPISGHATLYWYRQILGQGPELLVQFQDESVVDDSQLPKDRFSAERLKGVDSTLKIQPAELGDSAMYLCASSPGSQETQYFGPGTRLLVL.